This entry describes one T cell receptor (beta chain). The CDR3 is made up of 15 amino acids. Losses at the gene ends were 0 bases for V and 3 bases for J; bases not matched to a gene: 3. Germline V gives CDR1 MGHRA, CDR2 YSYEKL. The study assigned cohorts using participant-reported clinical history. The entry originates in a study of blood T cell repertoires in COVID-19. Overall study context: Donors in the United States, Italy and Spain gave samples during acute or convalescent COVID-19.

The method was immunoSEQ multiplex PCR; TCRdb's version includes in-frame clones alone and lacks a portion of them. The top ten clones hold about 22% of a sample with around 190,000 clones, 86% of them seen once. The genes are TRBV4-1 and TRBJ2-5, with 8 bases aligning to TRBD2. Material for sequencing was PBMCs or T cells enriched from blood (not recorded which). The source of this sequence is a woman in her thirties or forties in a cohort exposed to, infected with or recovered from COVID-19 (not recorded which). DNA of the CDR3: TGCGCCAGCAGCCAAGATATACTAGCGGAAGAGACCCAGTACTTC. Protein sequence: CASSQDILAEETQYF.